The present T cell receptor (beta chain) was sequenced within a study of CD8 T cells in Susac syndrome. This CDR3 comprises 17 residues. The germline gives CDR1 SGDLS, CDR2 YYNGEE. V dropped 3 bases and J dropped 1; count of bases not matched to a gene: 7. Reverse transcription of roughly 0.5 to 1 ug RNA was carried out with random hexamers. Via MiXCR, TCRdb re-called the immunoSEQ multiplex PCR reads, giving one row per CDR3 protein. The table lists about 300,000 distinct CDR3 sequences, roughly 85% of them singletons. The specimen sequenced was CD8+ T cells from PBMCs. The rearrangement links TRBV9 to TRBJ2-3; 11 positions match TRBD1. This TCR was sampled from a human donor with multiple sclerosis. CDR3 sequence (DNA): TGTGCCAGCAGCGGCCCCGGGACAGGGGGTGGCACAGATACGCAGTATTTT. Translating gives CASSGPGTGGGTDTQYF.